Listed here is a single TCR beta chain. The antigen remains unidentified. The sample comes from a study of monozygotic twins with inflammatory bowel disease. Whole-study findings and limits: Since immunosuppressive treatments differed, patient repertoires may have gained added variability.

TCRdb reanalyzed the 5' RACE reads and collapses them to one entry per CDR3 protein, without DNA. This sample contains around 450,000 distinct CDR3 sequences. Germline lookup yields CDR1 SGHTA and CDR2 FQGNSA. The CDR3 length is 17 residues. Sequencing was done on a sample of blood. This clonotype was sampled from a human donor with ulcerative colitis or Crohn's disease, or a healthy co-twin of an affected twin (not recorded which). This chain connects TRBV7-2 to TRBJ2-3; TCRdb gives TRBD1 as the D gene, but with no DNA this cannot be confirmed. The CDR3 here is CASSRMTGWSSADTQYF.